The present TCR beta chain was sequenced within a study of shared clonotypes between healthy human individuals. Study-level points and caveats: Sharing across four donors was seen in 4% to 6.5% of naive CD4 clonotypes. The authors sampled blood alone, and tissue repertoires likely differ. Generation probability values for non-shared clonotypes were lower than those for clonotypes shared by all four donors.

V lost 7 bases, J lost 4 bases, and 7 bases stayed unmatched. The CDR3 loop spans 14 amino acids. Germline lookup yields CDR1 SGHTA and CDR2 FQGNSA. Donation came from healthy HIV-negative adults that had no recent acute infections or vaccinations. TCRdb keeps only in-frame clones here, not all; method: immunoSEQ multiplex PCR. The sample contains around 1.1 million clones, 60% to 85% of which appear only once. This clone was counted only a few times. Its antigen is undetermined. The sample taken for sequencing was memory CD4+ T cells from PBMCs. Subset meaning: CD45RA-negative fraction. The V and J genes are TRBV7-2 and TRBJ2-1, with 7 bases identical to TRBD2. The clonotype originates from a man aged 18 to 29 in good health. Some clones in this sample may be carry-over from other donors' samples. The CDR3 sequence is CASTRTRTYNEQFF. Here the CDR3 DNA reads TGTGCCAGCACCAGGACTAGGACTTACAATGAGCAGTTCTTC.